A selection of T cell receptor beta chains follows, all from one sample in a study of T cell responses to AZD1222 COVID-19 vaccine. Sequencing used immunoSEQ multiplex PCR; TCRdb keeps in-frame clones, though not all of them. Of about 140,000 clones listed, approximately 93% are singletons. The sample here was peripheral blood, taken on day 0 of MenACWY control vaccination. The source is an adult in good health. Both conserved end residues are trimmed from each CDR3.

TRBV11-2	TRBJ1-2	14	ASRRPGTGGVYGYT
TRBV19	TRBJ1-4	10	ASSILRGKLF
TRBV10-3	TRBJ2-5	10	AISRGGETQY
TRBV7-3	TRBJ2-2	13	ASSLSGINTGELF
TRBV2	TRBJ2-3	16	ASKASGLAGRVTDTQY
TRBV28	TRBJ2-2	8	ATSTGELF
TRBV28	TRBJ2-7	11	ASSLSLTHEQY
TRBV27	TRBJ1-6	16	ASFWDSDLISYNSPLH
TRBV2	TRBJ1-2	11	ASTKGQHYGYT
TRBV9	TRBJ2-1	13	ASSGTSGSYNEQF
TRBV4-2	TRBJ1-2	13	ASSQETGAGVGYT
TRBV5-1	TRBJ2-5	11	ASTGSDQETQY
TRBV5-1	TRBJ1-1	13	ASSLQTGTQGRAF
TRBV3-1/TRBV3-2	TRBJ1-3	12	ASSATPRGNTIY
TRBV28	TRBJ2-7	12	ASSSTGFRYEQY
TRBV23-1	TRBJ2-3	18	ASSPSSGDRISPSTDTQY